This T cell receptor (beta chain) was documented in a study of cytomegalovirus exposure and HLA in healthy donors. General study results and limits: Among the most significant clusters, several appeared linked to common viral pathogens in a later analysis. About 90% or about 30% of the time was how often most TCR beta V segments were productive, according to an earlier analysis.

Primers for the PCR totalled 60 Vbeta and 13 Jbeta. Profiling relied on immunoSEQ multiplex PCR, and the TCRdb table lists in-frame clones only, not all of them. Of roughly 150,000 clones in the sample, nearly 85% were seen once. To note about this clone: The target antigen is unknown.

V was pared by 4 bases and J by 2 bases, with 6 bases between. The CDR3 spans 14 residues. Germline values: CDR1 MRHNA, CDR2 SNTAGT. The chain has TRBV6-4 and TRBJ2-6; D ambiguous. The sequenced sample consisted of PBMCs. The receptor comes from a male donor in good health and CMV-seronegative. CDR3 coding DNA: TGTGCCAGCAGTGTGAGTGCTGGGGCCAACGTCCTGACTTTC. This codes for CASSVSAGANVLTF.